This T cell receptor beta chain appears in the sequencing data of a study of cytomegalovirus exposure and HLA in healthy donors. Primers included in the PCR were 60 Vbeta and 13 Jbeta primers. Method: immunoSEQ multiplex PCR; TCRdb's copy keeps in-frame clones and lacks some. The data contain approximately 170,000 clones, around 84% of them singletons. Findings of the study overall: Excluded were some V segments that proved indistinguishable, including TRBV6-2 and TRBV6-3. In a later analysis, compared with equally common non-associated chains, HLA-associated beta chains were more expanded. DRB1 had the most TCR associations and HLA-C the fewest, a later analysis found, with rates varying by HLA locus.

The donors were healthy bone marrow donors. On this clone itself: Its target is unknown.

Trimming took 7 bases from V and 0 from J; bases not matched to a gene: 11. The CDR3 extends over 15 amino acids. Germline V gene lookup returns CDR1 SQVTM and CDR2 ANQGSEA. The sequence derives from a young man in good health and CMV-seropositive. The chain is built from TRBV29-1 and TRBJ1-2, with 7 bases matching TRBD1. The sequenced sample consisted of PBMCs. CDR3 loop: CSANGDGTANYGYTF. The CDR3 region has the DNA TGCAGCGCCAACGGCGATGGGACAGCTAACTATGGCTACACCTTC.